This paragraph reports one T cell receptor beta chain. This clonotype was counted ten times or more. Its antigen has not been determined. Base quality data are lacking; no much larger clone is found one base away. The data originate from a study of patients and donors after allogeneic stem cell transplantation (dated by TCRdb to the early 2020s). In the germline V gene (reference sequence), CDR1 corresponds to DFQATT and CDR2 to SNEGSKA. There are 15 amino acids in the CDR3, from cysteine to phenylalanine inclusive. The DNA shown is the 45-base CDR3, in frame from base 1. V trim: 3 bases; J trim: 6 bases; unmatched bases: 7. The library was produced with RT-PCR. Sequenced using a NextSeq 550. The public reads were reanalyzed by TCRdb: fastp trimming at Q25, MiXCR alignment, in-frame beta chains only. When rows share a CDR3 protein, they turn into one entry using the most common DNA and genes. A total of 150,000 or so distinct CDR3 sequences appear in this sample, 24% of them only once. The ten largest make up approximately 26% of the sample.

The sequencing input was blood, either unsorted or a sorted T cell fraction (not recorded which). This chain is built from TRBV20-1 and TRBJ1-4, with 10 junctional bases fitting TRBD1. The TCR comes from a human donor who was either an allogeneic HSCT recipient or a stem cell or donor lymphocyte infusion donor (not recorded which). It is not recorded whose cells these are; they may come from a transplant donor. The CDR3 here reads CSASNPGQGDEKLFF. The nucleotide sequence reads as follows: TGCAGTGCTAGCAACCCCGGACAGGGGGATGAAAAACTGTTTTTT.